Given below is one TCR beta chain in context. Germline CDR1 reads SEHNR; CDR2 reads FQNEAQ (reference sequence). Unmatched junction bases numbered 4, after V lost 6 bases and J lost 3 bases. The CDR3 runs to 15 residues. This sample is drawn from a study of T-cell memory formation after mild COVID-19. TCRdb called the 5' RACE reads again in MiXCR, with one record for every CDR3 protein. The data contain about 140,000 distinct CDR3 sequences, roughly 13% of them singletons. The sample consisted of PBMCs or a T cell subset sorted from them (not recorded which). V gene TRBV7-9 combines with J gene TRBJ2-2; TRBD2 matches 10 bases. The sequence was obtained from an adult woman who had mild COVID-19 (a few samples of this study predate the infection). Cell type and time point are not known. The CDR3: CASSFGTSDTGELFF. For the CDR3, the DNA is TGTGCCAGCAGTTTCGGGACTAGCGACACCGGGGAGCTGTTTTTT.